Listed here is a single T cell receptor (beta chain). Its target is not known. There were TCR beta CDR3 regions amplified from RNA transcripts. First-round RT-PCR of the TCR CDR3 relied on the HTBI primer set. TCRdb redid the calling of the multiplex PCR reads with MiXCR, one entry per CDR3 protein. The data contain roughly 560,000 distinct CDR3 sequences, roughly 14% of them singletons. Germline lookup yields CDR1 SGHTA and CDR2 FQGTGA. The CDR3 is made up of 13 amino acids. The V and J ends lost 2 bases and 6 bases respectively, with 7 bases between them. This record belongs to a study of T cells in Graves' hyperthyroidism and ophthalmopathy. At the level of the study: Pretreatment peripheral blood was obtained at initial diagnosis.

Each person with ophthalmopathy scored at least 3 on the Clinical Activity Score, reached NOSPECS grade 4 or higher, and had been ill under 3 months. Uncontrolled infection, other autoimmune disease, pregnancy or lactation led to exclusion. Study-level points and caveats: Blood also held most thyroid clonotypes expanded beyond 0.001.

Sequences were obtained from blood. The sequence was collected from a middle-aged woman with Graves' ophthalmopathy. The chain links TRBV7-3 to TRBJ2-2, with D hard to call. CDR3 sequence: CASSLQQSGELFF. The CDR3 DNA reads as TGTGCCAGCAGCTTACAGCAGTCCGGGGAGCTGTTTTTT.